Following are 21 T cell receptor beta chains from one sample sequenced in a study of T cells in Graves' hyperthyroidism and ophthalmopathy. RNA transcripts served as the template for amplifying TCR beta CDR3 regions. The HTBI primer set served for first-round RT-PCR of the TCR CDR3. Each CDR3 protein gets one entry after TCRdb re-called the multiplex PCR reads with MiXCR. This table has 250,000 to 300,000 distinct CDR3 sequences, about 13% appearing once. Sequences were obtained from blood. Receptors originate from a woman aged 40-49 years with Graves' hyperthyroidism.

This clonotype was recorded at least ten times. The chain uses TRBV18 and TRBJ2-2; D might be TRBD1 or TRBD2, each matching 5 bases. Trimming took off 0 bases at V and 0 bases at J, with 5 bases between the two ends. The CDR3 length is 15 residues. Per the germline V gene, CDR1 is KGHSH and CDR2 is LQKENI. The CDR3 DNA reads as TGTGCCAGCTCACCACCGGGACCGAACACCGGGGAGCTGTTTTTT. It translates to CASSPPGPNTGELFF.

This clonotype has just a few counts. This chain links TRBV19 with TRBJ2-1; D call uncertain. The CDR3 runs 11 residues. Germline loops: CDR1 LNHDA, CDR2 SQIVND (reference sequence). V was shortened by 1 base and J by 8 bases, with 3 bases between the two germline ends. The CDR3 sequence: CASSIVDEQFF. As DNA, the CDR3 is TGTGCCAGTAGTATAGTTGATGAGCAGTTCTTC.

This clonotype has at least ten counts. V is TRBV24-1 and J is TRBJ2-1; D may be TRBD1 (5 bases). This CDR3 has 14 amino acids. V was clipped by 4 bases and J by 5 bases, with 11 bases between them. Germline V gene data show CDR1 as KGHDR and CDR2 as SFDVKD. DNA of the CDR3: TGTGCCACCAGTGACCCTGGACACGACAATGAGCAGTTCTTC. Encoded protein: CATSDPGHDNEQFF.

CDR3 sequence: CSVEGLASDEQFF. CDR3 sequence (DNA): TGCAGCGTGGAGGGACTAGCAAGCGATGAGCAGTTCTTC. V is TRBV29-1 and J is TRBJ2-1; TRBD2 matches 9 bases. This CDR3 is 13 amino acids long. The ends lost 6 bases at V and 8 bases at J; junction bases unmatched: 8. Germline-derived CDR1 and CDR2 are SQVTM and ANQGSEA.

This clonotype was observed once. This may come from a read error, since a much larger clone is one base off. V and J are TRBV27 and TRBJ1-1; D is unclear. CDR1 is MNHEY and CDR2 is SMNVEV in the germline V gene (reference sequence). The CDR3 loop spans 14 amino acids. CDR3 loop: CASGLRAWSKEAFF. CDR3 in DNA: TGTGCCAGCGGTTTAAGGGCCTGGTCGAAGGAAGCTTTCTTT.

V and J are TRBV6-1 and TRBJ2-2, with TRBD2 as a possible D gene (5 bases). Between the trimmed V and J ends, which lost 6 bases and 4 bases, there was a span of 15 bases. The CDR3 is 15 amino acids. Germline values: CDR1 MNHNS, CDR2 SASEGT. The CDR3 sequence: CASRDLGRSTGELFF. The CDR3 coding sequence is TGTGCCAGCAGGGATTTAGGGAGAAGCACCGGGGAGCTGTTTTTT.

The chain recombines TRBV5-1 with TRBJ2-7; D remains unclear. The CDR3 contains 12 residues. Germline lookup yields CDR1 SGHRS and CDR2 YFSETQ. V lost 5 bases and J lost 5, with 11 bases in between. CDR3 loop: CASRDGEDEQYF. DNA of the CDR3: TGCGCCAGCAGGGATGGAGAGGACGAGCAGTACTTC.

This clonotype has a count of ten or more. The chain is built from TRBV12-3 or TRBV12-4 and TRBJ1-3; D ambiguous. This CDR3 is 14 amino acids long. V dropped 6 bases and J dropped 0 bases, with 9 bases sitting between them. The CDR3 coding sequence is TGTGCCAGCAGGGACCGAAGCTCTGGAAACACCATATATTTT. This gives the protein CASRDRSSGNTIYF.

This clonotype was counted ten times or more. The chain is built from TRBV28 and TRBJ2-1; no clear D gene. The germline CDR1 and CDR2 sequences are MDHEN and SYDVKM. The germline V and J ends were trimmed by 4 bases and 6 bases, with 19 bases remaining between them. The CDR3 loop spans 16 amino acids. The CDR3 sequence is CASSSPWAGPSNEQFF. In nucleotides, the CDR3 is TGTGCCAGCAGTTCACCTTGGGCAGGACCGTCCAATGAGCAGTTCTTC.

This chain links TRBV5-1 with TRBJ2-1; 13 bases line up with TRBD2. The CDR3 sequence is 15 residues long. With V trimmed by 5 bases and J by 7 bases, 6 bases remained unmatched. Germline-derived CDR1 and CDR2 are SGHRS and YFSETQ. Here the CDR3 reads CASSYGLAGDNEQFF. CDR3 sequence (DNA): TGCGCCAGCAGTTACGGACTAGCGGGAGATAATGAGCAGTTCTTC.

The sample holds many counts of this clonotype. The rearrangement joins TRBV12-3 or TRBV12-4 to TRBJ2-1; 8 bases fit TRBD2. The CDR3 is 21 residues long. V lost 6 bases, J lost 6 bases, and 28 bases stayed unmatched. The CDR3 reads CASRMGGWFRRPGGWGNEQFF. CDR3 DNA sequence: TGTGCCAGCAGGATGGGGGGATGGTTTCGCCGGCCGGGAGGGTGGGGCAATGAGCAGTTCTTC.

V gene TRBV6-1 combines with J gene TRBJ1-3; no clear D. Per the germline V gene, CDR1 is MNHNS and CDR2 is SASEGT. The CDR3 spans 14 residues. Trimming took 2 bases from V and 5 from J, leaving 10 bases between them. CDR3 amino acids: CASSEYPKRNTIYF. DNA of the CDR3: TGTGCCAGCAGTGAATACCCGAAACGAAACACCATATATTTT.

This clonotype was seen many times. The chain uses TRBV29-1 and TRBJ2-2; TRBD1 agrees at 7 bases. V shed 6 bases, J shed 6 bases, and the junction held 10 bases outside the gene matches. Germline V CDR1 and CDR2: SQVTM, ANQGSEA. The CDR3 spans 14 residues. The CDR3 bases are TGCAGCGTCACGAGGGGGCGGTTTGCCGGGGAGCTGTTTTTT. It translates to CSVTRGRFAGELFF.

This clonotype was observed a single time. The J gene is TRBJ2-7, the V gene TRBV6-1; D perhaps matches TRBD1 (5 bases). Looked up from germline, CDR1 is MNHNS and CDR2 is SASEGT. The CDR3 is 15 residues long. V lost 8 bases, J lost 0 bases, and 17 bases lay in between. DNA of the CDR3: TGTGCCAGCTCACCAGGCAGGGCTAACTCCTACGAGCAGTACTTC. The encoded protein is CASSPGRANSYEQYF.

This clonotype was detected many times. The chain uses TRBV6-1 and TRBJ1-5, with D tentatively TRBD1 (6 bases). The CDR3 has 15 residues. The germline gives CDR1 MNHNS, CDR2 SASEGT. The V and J ends lost 9 bases and 0 bases respectively, with 15 bases between them. The DNA of the CDR3 is TGTGCCAGTACAGGGACGGGGGATAGCAATCAGCCCCAGCATTTT. As protein: CASTGTGDSNQPQHF.

This clonotype was counted at least ten times. V and J are TRBV11-1 and TRBJ2-7; D is uncertain. With 3 bases removed from V and 6 bases from J, the gap between germline ends came to 18 bases. The CDR3 consists of 15 residues. The germline V gene has CDR1 SGHAT and CDR2 FQDESV (reference sequence). DNA for the CDR3: TGTGCCAGCAGCTTCCTGGGGAATCCTACCTCCGAGCAGTACTTC. The encoded protein is CASSFLGNPTSEQYF.

This clonotype was seen repeatedly, ten times or more. J is TRBJ2-3 and V is TRBV6-1, with a possible D match to TRBD2 (6 bases). V lost 6 bases to trimming and J lost 6 bases, with 16 bases between them. This CDR3 region has 14 residues. Germline CDR1 and CDR2: MNHNS and SASEGT. This CDR3 is CASRRGRTSDTQYF. For the CDR3, the DNA is TGTGCCAGCAGACGAGGGAGGACCTCTGATACGCAGTATTTT.

There are many counts of this clonotype. The chain is built from TRBV4-2 and TRBJ2-2, with TRBD2 matching over 12 bases. J lost 4 bases, V lost 2 bases, and 2 bases had no gene match. The CDR3 has 16 amino acids. Looked up from germline, CDR1 is LGHNA and CDR2 is YNFKEQ. DNA for the CDR3: TGTGCCAGCAGCCAACTAGCGGGAGGGACCACCGGGGAGCTGTTTTTT. This gives the protein CASSQLAGGTTGELFF.

This clonotype was recorded a few times. V and J are TRBV10-3 and TRBJ1-1; the D gene is possibly TRBD1 (6 bases). CDR1 is ENHRY, CDR2 SYGVKD, per germline. V was clipped by 10 bases and J by 4 bases, with 13 bases between them. The CDR3 has 12 residues. Here the CDR3 reads CATTGSVTEAFF. The CDR3 bases are TGTGCCACTACAGGGTCTGTCACTGAAGCTTTCTTT.

In this sample, this clonotype turned up many times. The rearrangement joins TRBV27 to TRBJ2-5, with D tentatively TRBD1 (5 bases). Per the germline V gene, CDR1 is MNHEY and CDR2 is SMNVEV (reference sequence). V dropped 5 bases and J dropped 0 bases, with 25 bases sitting between them. There are 19 residues in the CDR3. The CDR3 reads CASSPLLLASTANQETQYF. DNA for the CDR3: TGTGCCAGCAGTCCGCTCCTTTTGGCATCGACAGCTAACCAAGAGACCCAGTACTTC.

Comment on this clonotype: This may stem from a read error, because a much larger clone lies one nucleotide away. The genes are TRBV6-5 and TRBJ1-4; 8 nucleotides line up with TRBD1. The germline CDR1 and CDR2 sequences are MNHEY and SVGAGI. This CDR3 has 18 amino acids. The CDR3 protein is CASSSGRTGSTTNEKPFF. CDR3 DNA: TGTGCCAGCAGTTCGGGGAGGACAGGGTCCACAACTAATGAAAAACCGTTTTTT.